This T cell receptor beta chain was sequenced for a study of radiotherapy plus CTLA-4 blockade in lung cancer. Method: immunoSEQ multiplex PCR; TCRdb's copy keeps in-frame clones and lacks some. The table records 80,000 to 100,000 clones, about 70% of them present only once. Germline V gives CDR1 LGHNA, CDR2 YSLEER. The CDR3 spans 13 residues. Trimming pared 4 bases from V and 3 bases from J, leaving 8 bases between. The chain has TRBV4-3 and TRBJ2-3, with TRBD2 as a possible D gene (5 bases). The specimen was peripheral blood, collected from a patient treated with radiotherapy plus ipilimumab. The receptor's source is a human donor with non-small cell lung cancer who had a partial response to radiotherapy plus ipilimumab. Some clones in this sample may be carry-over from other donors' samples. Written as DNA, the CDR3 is TGCGCCAGCAGCCGGGAGCTAACAGATACGCAGTATTTT. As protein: CASSRELTDTQYF.